The rows below give T cell receptor beta chains drawn from one sample of a study of identical twins. TCRdb reprocessed the 5' RACE reads via MiXCR and lists one record per CDR3 protein. The sample comprises about 190,000 distinct CDR3 sequences, about a sixth of which are singletons, and over 35% rests with the top ten. These data were also filed under a second study, of T cells expressing NK-cell markers.

Sequenced material: CD8+ T cells sorted from blood. Receptors originate from a woman younger than 35 in good health. Each CDR3 is given with its conserved first and last residue. A D gene is named only where the DNA matches it firmly. Expanded clones are given a class, and other clones once, few, many or no size at all.

>TRBV30|-|-|TRBJ2-7
TGTGCCTGGTCTAGGGAGGACGACGAGCAGTACTTC
CAWSREDDEQYF
>TRBV25-1|-|few|TRBJ1-3
TGTGCCAGCACCCCGGGGGGAAACACCATATATTTT
CASTPGGNTIYF
>TRBV7-2|-|few|TRBJ2-5
TGTGCCAGCAGCTTAGGGCGCGGGACTGAGACCCAGTACTTC
CASSLGRGTETQYF
>TRBV7-9|-|few|TRBJ2-7
TGTGCCAGCAGCTTAGTAGGACAAGTATACGAGCAGTACTTC
CASSLVGQVYEQYF
>TRBV7-2|-|-|TRBJ2-1
TGTGCCAGCAGCTTAGGACTAGGGGGACGACAGCATGAGCAGTTCTTC
CASSLGLGGRQHEQFF
>TRBV15|TRBD2|-|TRBJ2-3
TGTGCCACCCGCGGGGGAGGCACAGATACGCAGTATTTT
CATRGGGTDTQYF
>TRBV5-1|TRBD1|-|TRBJ2-7
TGCGCCAGCAGAGGGACAGCTTCCTACGAGCAGTACTTC
CASRGTASYEQYF
>TRBV3-1|TRBD1|few|TRBJ2-7
TGTGCCAGCAGCCAAGTACCCACAGGGGGCCACTACGAGCAGTACTTC
CASSQVPTGGHYEQYF
>TRBV19|TRBD2|many|TRBJ2-1
TGTGCCAGTATAATAGCGGGATCCAATGAGCAGTTCTTC
CASIIAGSNEQFF
>TRBV5-5|-|many|TRBJ2-5
TGTGCCAGCACCCGAGGGGAGACCCAGTACTTC
CASTRGETQYF
>TRBV12-3/TRBV12-4|-|many|TRBJ1-2
TGTGCCAGCAGTTTAGCGTCCTATGGCTACACCTTC
CASSLASYGYTF
>TRBV12-3/TRBV12-4|TRBD1|-|TRBJ2-1
TGTGCCAGCAGTTCCTACAGGGGGCCCTACAATGAGCAGTTCTTC
CASSSYRGPYNEQFF
>TRBV14|TRBD2|-|TRBJ2-1
TGTGCCAGCAGACTTACTAGCGGGAGTTTGCATGAGCAGTTCTTC
CASRLTSGSLHEQFF
>TRBV20-1|-|few|TRBJ1-2
TGCAGTGCTAGAGATGTTCAGGGGCCACTCTATGGCTACACCTTC
CSARDVQGPLYGYTF
>TRBV12-3/TRBV12-4|-|many|TRBJ2-1
TGTGCCAGCAGTTTGGAAGGGGGGGCATACAATGAGCAGTTCTTC
CASSLEGGAYNEQFF
>TRBV7-8|-|-|TRBJ2-7
TGTGCCAGCAGCCGGGCTTCGGGCGAGCAGTACTTC
CASSRASGEQYF
>TRBV20-1|-|-|TRBJ2-3
TGCAGTGCTTTGGCGGGTGTCGGGACAGATACGCAGTATTTT
CSALAGVGTDTQYF
>TRBV6-4|-|-|TRBJ2-1
TGTGCCAGCAGTGAGGGGTTCCCCGCCCGGAATGAGCAGTTCTTC
CASSEGFPARNEQFF